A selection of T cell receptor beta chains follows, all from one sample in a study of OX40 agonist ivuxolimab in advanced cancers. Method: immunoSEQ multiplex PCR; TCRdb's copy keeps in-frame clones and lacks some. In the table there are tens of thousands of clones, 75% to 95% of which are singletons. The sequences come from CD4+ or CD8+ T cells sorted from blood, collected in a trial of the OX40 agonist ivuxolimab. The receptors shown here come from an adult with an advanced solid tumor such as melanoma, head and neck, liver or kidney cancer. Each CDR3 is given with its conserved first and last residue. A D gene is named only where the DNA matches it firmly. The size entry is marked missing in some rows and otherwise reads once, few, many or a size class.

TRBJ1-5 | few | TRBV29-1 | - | CSVVRVANQPQHF | TGCAGCGTTGTAAGGGTCGCCAATCAGCCCCAGCATTTT
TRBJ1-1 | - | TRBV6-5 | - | CASSYTQGSTEAFF | TGTGCCAGCAGTTACACCCAGGGTTCCACTGAAGCTTTCTTT
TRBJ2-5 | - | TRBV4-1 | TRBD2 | CASRGLAGGEETQYF | TGCGCCAGCAGAGGACTAGCGGGAGGGGAAGAGACCCAGTACTTC
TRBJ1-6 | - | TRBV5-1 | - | CASSPDRGSQENSPLHF | TGCGCCAGCAGCCCCGATAGGGGATCTCAAGAAAATTCACCCCTCCACTTT
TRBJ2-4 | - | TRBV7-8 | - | CASSLGTNNIQYF | TGTGCCAGCAGCTTAGGGACTAATAACATTCAGTACTTC
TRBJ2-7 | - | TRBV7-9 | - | CASSFGSASYEQYF | TGTGCCAGCAGCTTCGGCAGTGCTTCCTACGAGCAGTACTTC
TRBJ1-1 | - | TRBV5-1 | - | CASYTSPGDTEAFF | TGCGCCAGCTATACCTCACCGGGGGACACTGAAGCTTTCTTT
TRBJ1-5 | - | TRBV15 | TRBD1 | CATSRDRGDQPQHF | TGTGCCACCAGCAGGGACAGGGGAGATCAGCCCCAGCATTTT
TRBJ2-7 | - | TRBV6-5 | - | CASSYSVEGGAYEQYF | TGTGCCAGCAGTTACTCCGTTGAAGGGGGGGCCTACGAGCAGTACTTC
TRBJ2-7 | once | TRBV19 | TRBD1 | CASSIGRGNEQYF | TGTGCCAGTAGTATCGGCAGGGGGAACGAGCAGTACTTC
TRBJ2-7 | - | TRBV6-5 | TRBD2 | CASSYSIPREEYEQYF | TGTGCCAGCAGTTACTCGATCCCGCGGGAGGAATACGAGCAGTACTTC
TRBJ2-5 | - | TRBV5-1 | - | CASSREGRREETQYF | TGCGCCAGCAGCCGAGAGGGTAGGAGGGAAGAGACCCAGTACTTC
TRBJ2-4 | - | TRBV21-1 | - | CASSKVRLTKNIQYF | TGTGCCAGCAGCAAAGTACGGTTAACCAAAAACATTCAGTACTTC
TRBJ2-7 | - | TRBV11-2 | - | CASRRLVGPHEQYF | TGTGCCAGCAGGAGACTAGTAGGTCCTCACGAGCAGTACTTC
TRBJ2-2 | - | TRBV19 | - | CASSPPTNLPHSGELFF | TGTGCCAGTAGCCCTCCCACAAACTTGCCGCATTCCGGGGAGCTGTTTTTT
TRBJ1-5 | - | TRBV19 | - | CASSLTEGRGQPQHF | TGTGCCAGTAGCCTCACGGAGGGACGCGGTCAGCCCCAGCATTTT
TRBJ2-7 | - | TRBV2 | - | CASMAMLEQYF | TGTGCCAGCATGGCAATGTTAGAGCAGTACTTC
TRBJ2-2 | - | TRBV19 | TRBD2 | CASTVRRTSGVGGELFF | TGTGCCAGTACCGTACGGCGGACTAGCGGGGTGGGCGGGGAGCTGTTTTTT
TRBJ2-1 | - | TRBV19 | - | CASSAPDSSKGNEQFF | TGTGCCAGTAGTGCCCCCGACTCCTCGAAGGGCAATGAGCAGTTCTTC
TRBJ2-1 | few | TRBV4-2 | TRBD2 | CASSQDSGTSGRRNEQFF | TGTGCCAGCAGCCAAGATTCGGGGACTAGCGGGAGGAGGAATGAGCAGTTCTTC
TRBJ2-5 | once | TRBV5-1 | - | CASSLTSIQETQYF | TGCGCCAGCAGCTTGACTAGTATACAAGAGACCCAGTACTTC
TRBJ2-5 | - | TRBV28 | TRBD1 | CASSYGDRTRGTQYF | TGTGCCAGCAGTTATGGGGACAGGACGCGGGGGACCCAGTACTTC
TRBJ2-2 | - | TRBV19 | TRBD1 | CASSIRRGQGIGELFF | TGTGCCAGTAGTATACGGAGAGGACAGGGAATCGGGGAGCTGTTTTTT
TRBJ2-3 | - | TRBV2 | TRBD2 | CASSGGSGGRTDTQYF | TGTGCCAGCAGTGGAGGTAGTGGCGGGAGGACAGATACGCAGTATTTT
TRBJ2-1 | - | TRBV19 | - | CASRSGREQFF | TGTGCCAGCCGCTCGGGGCGGGAGCAGTTCTTC
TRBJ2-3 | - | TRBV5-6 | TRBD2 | CASSLSGRVETDTQYF | TGTGCCAGCAGCTTGTCTGGGAGGGTGGAGACAGATACGCAGTATTTT
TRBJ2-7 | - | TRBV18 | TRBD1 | CASSPRQQGAGNEQYF | TGTGCCAGCTCACCCCGCCAACAGGGGGCAGGGAACGAGCAGTACTTC
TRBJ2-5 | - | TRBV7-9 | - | CASSLVRETQYF | TGTGCCAGCAGCTTAGTTCGGGAGACCCAGTACTTC
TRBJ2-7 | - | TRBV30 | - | CACRLASSYEQYF | TGTGCCTGCAGGCTCGCCAGCTCCTACGAGCAGTACTTC
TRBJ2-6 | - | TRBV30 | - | CAWSVRQAGANVLTF | TGTGCCTGGAGTGTACGTCAGGCTGGGGCCAACGTCCTGACTTTC
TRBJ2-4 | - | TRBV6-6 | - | CASSSSWKTGNIQYF | TGTGCCAGCAGTTCCTCCTGGAAGACGGGAAACATTCAGTACTTC
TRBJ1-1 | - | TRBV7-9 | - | CASSPETGRAFF | TGTGCCAGCAGCCCGGAAACAGGGAGAGCTTTCTTT
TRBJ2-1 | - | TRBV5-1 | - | CASSVEAGRYNEQFF | TGCGCCAGCAGCGTAGAAGCAGGGCGGTACAATGAGCAGTTCTTC